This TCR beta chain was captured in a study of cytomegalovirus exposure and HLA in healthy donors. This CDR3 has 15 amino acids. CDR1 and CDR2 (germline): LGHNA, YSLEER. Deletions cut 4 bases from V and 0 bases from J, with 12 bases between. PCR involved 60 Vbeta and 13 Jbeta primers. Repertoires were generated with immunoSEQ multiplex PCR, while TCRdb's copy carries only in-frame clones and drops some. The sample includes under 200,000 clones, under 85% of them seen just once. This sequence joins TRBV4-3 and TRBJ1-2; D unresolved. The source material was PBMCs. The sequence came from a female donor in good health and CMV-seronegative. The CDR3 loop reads CASSPLGGANYGYTF. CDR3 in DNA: TGCGCCAGCAGCCCCCTCGGCGGGGCTAACTATGGCTACACCTTC.